The 30 T cell receptor beta chains reported below all come from one sample, sequenced in a study of somatic mutations in cytotoxic T cells in rheumatoid arthritis. Assay used: immunoSEQ multiplex PCR; TCRdb lists only in-frame clones, some missing. In the table there are under 20,000 clones, around 85% of which are singletons. The sample taken for sequencing was CD8+ T cells sorted from blood. The receptors come from a man aged 35 to 55 in good health.

The chain links TRBV2 to TRBJ2-2, with 9 positions matching TRBD1. Germline lookup yields CDR1 SNHLY and CDR2 FYNNEI. V lost 0 bases to trimming and J lost 5 bases; unmatched junction nucleotides: 7. The CDR3 is 17 amino acids. The CDR3 protein is CASSEALRQGETGELFF. As DNA, the CDR3 is TGTGCCAGCAGTGAAGCGCTACGACAGGGGGAAACCGGGGAGCTGTTTTTT.

V and J are TRBV28 and TRBJ2-5, with TRBD2 matching 7 bases. V lost 6 bases, J lost 0 bases, and 4 bases stayed unmatched. The germline V gene has CDR1 MDHEN and CDR2 SYDVKM. The CDR3 runs 14 residues. The CDR3 region has the DNA TGTGCCAGCAGCACGGCGGGGGACCAAGAGACCCAGTACTTC. It is translated as CASSTAGDQETQYF.

This chain joins TRBV27 and TRBJ2-1; no clear D. Germline-derived CDR1 and CDR2 are MNHEY and SMNVEV (reference sequence). The CDR3 is 16 amino acids. The V end was cut by 5 bases, the J end by 0 bases, with 14 bases between. In nucleotides, the CDR3 is TGTGCCAGCAGTCACCCCGCCAGGAGCTCCTACAATGAGCAGTTCTTC. Its translation is CASSHPARSSYNEQFF.

This clone occurred a few times. The CDR3 loop reads CASSVLLGGVGRNTEAFF. The CDR3 coding sequence is TGTGCCAGCAGCGTCTTATTGGGGGGGGTAGGCAGGAACACTGAAGCTTTCTTT. The chain recombines TRBV9 with TRBJ1-1, with D tentatively TRBD1 (5 bases). V shed 2 bases and J shed 1 base, with 21 bases lying between them. The CDR3 sequence is 18 residues long. CDR1 SGDLS and CDR2 YYNGEE come from the germline V gene.

The rearrangement joins TRBV4-3 to TRBJ2-7, with D hard to call. CDR1 and CDR2 (germline): LGHNA, YSLEER. The V gene lost 0 bases and the J gene lost 2 bases, with 11 bases spanning the gap. The CDR3 totals 15 residues. CDR3: CASSQDPSRTYEQYF. Here the CDR3 DNA reads TGCGCCAGCAGCCAAGATCCATCCAGAACCTACGAGCAGTACTTC.

The rearrangement joins TRBV13 to TRBJ2-7; TRBD1 is a possible D gene (6 bases). Trimming removed 3 bases at V and 2 bases at J, with 11 bases between. The CDR3 totals 14 residues. The germline gives CDR1 PRHDT, CDR2 FYEKMQ (reference sequence). The CDR3 DNA sequence: TGTGCCAGCAGCTTCCGGGACATTGCCTACGAGCAGTACTTC. Its protein is CASSFRDIAYEQYF.

The chain carries TRBV7-6 and TRBJ2-1; weak D call: TRBD2 (7 bases). Germline loops: CDR1 SGHVS, CDR2 FNYEAQ. The CDR3 covers 15 residues. V dropped 1 base and J dropped 9 bases, with 16 bases sitting between them. The CDR3, as DNA: TGTGCCAGCAGCTTAGGGGTAGGAGGGGGGGCTGAGCAGTTCTTC. It is translated as CASSLGVGGGAEQFF.

This clone appeared once. The chain employs TRBV5-1 and TRBJ2-3; D gene unclear. Looked up from germline, CDR1 is SGHRS and CDR2 is YFSETQ. Trimming left V 0 bases short and J 2 bases short, with 7 bases between. CDR3 length: 14 amino acids. CDR3 sequence: CASSLERDTDTQYF. CDR3 DNA sequence: TGCGCCAGCAGCTTGGAAAGGGACACAGATACGCAGTATTTT. Supplemented by reference TRBV5-1 and TRBJ2-3, the full variable domain reads KAGVTQTPRYLIKTRGQQVTLSCSPISGHRSVSWYQQTPGQGLQFLFEYFSETQRNKGNFPGRFSGRQFSNSRSEMNVSTLELGDSALYLCASSLERDTDTQYFGPGTRLTVL.

This chain joins TRBV28 and TRBJ2-7; TRBD2 aligns across 10 bases. The germline gives CDR1 MDHEN, CDR2 SYDVKM. V trimming: 5 bases; J trimming: 3 bases; junction bases outside the gene matches: 10. The CDR3 length is 16 residues. The CDR3 reads CASSPPRLAGVYEQYF. The CDR3 DNA reads as TGTGCCAGCAGTCCCCCCCGGCTAGCGGGAGTCTACGAGCAGTACTTC.

This chain links TRBV21-1 with TRBJ1-1; the D call of TRBD1 is as the table states it, not checked on the DNA. TRBV21-1 is an annotated pseudogene. CDR3 length: 11 amino acids. As DNA, the CDR3 is TGTGCCAGCAGGGGCCACACTGAAGCTTTCTTT. Protein product: CASRGHTEAFF.

CDR3 in DNA: TGTGCCAGCAGTTTATCTGGGATCAATGAGCAGTTCTTC. Translated: CASSLSGINEQFF. This chain joins TRBV28 and TRBJ2-1; D is ambiguous. The ends were cut back, 1 base at V and 6 bases at J, with 7 bases in the middle. This CDR3 comprises 13 residues. The germline V gene encodes CDR1 MDHEN and CDR2 SYDVKM. Filled out from reference TRBV28 and TRBJ2-1, the complete variable domain reads DVKVTQSSRYLVKRTGEKVFLECVQDMDHENMFWYRQDPGLGLRLIYFSYDVKMKEKGDIPEGYSVSREKKERFSLILESASTNQTSMYLCASSLSGINEQFFGPGTRLTVL.

The V gene is TRBV7-9, the J gene TRBJ1-3; TRBD1 aligns across 8 bases. V dropped 2 bases and J dropped 0; count of bases not matched to a gene: 3. The CDR3 loop spans 16 amino acids. Germline CDR1 SEHNR, CDR2 FQNEAQ (reference sequence). The CDR3 spells CASSLTDRASGNTIYF. In DNA, the CDR3 is TGTGCCAGCAGCTTAACGGACAGGGCCTCTGGAAACACCATATATTTT.

The chain combines TRBV27 with TRBJ2-7; TRBD1 or TRBD2 may be the D gene (6 bases each). Germline CDR1 reads MNHEY; CDR2 reads SMNVEV (reference sequence). The V end lost 1 base, the J end lost 6 bases, and 13 bases lay between the germline ends. CDR3 length equals 14 residues. CDR3 in amino acids: CASSLYPGAGEQYF. As DNA, the CDR3 is TGTGCCAGCAGTTTATATCCGGGGGCGGGCGAGCAGTACTTC.

The J gene is TRBJ2-1, the V gene TRBV27; TRBD1 aligns across 9 bases. This CDR3 comprises 17 residues. The V segment lost 5 bases and the J segment 5 bases; nucleotides outside the gene matches: 13. The germline V gene encodes CDR1 MNHEY and CDR2 SMNVEV (reference sequence). This CDR3 is CASSGFGTGILNNEQFF. The CDR3 DNA is TGTGCCAGCAGTGGTTTTGGGACAGGGATCCTAAACAATGAGCAGTTCTTC.

The rearrangement links TRBV15 to TRBJ2-2; 14 nucleotides agree with TRBD2. Germline values: CDR1 LNHNV, CDR2 YYDKDF (reference sequence). This CDR3 comprises 17 residues. With V trimmed by 3 bases and J by 6 bases, 6 bases remained unmatched. The CDR3 loop reads CATSSPGTSGSPGELFF. For the CDR3, the DNA is TGTGCCACCAGCAGCCCCGGGACTAGCGGGAGTCCCGGGGAGCTGTTTTTT. Based on the CDR3 plus reference TRBV15 and TRBJ2-2, the full variable domain is DAMVIQNPRYQVTQFGKPVTLSCSQTLNHNVMYWYQQKSSQAPKLLFHYYDKDFNNEADTPDNFQSRRPNTSFCFLDIRSPGLGDTAMYLCATSSPGTSGSPGELFFGEGSRLTVL.

This clone was seen once. The chain uses TRBV30 and TRBJ1-1; D is possibly TRBD1 (5 bases). There are 13 residues in the CDR3. V lost 0 bases and J 3 bases, leaving 8 bases between the germline ends. CDR1 is GTSNPN and CDR2 is SVGIG in the germline V gene (reference sequence). The DNA for the CDR3 is TGTGCCTGGAGTGTACAGGAGTACACTGAAGCTTTCTTT. This codes for CAWSVQEYTEAFF.

DNA of the CDR3: TGTGCCAGCAGTCAACCACCCGGATCAGGAGTAGATGAAAAACTGTTTTTT. It codes for CASSQPPGSGVDEKLFF. The genes are TRBV28 and TRBJ1-4; no firm D call. V shed 5 bases and J shed 6 bases, with 22 bases lying between them. CDR3 length: 17 residues. Looked up from germline, CDR1 is MDHEN and CDR2 is SYDVKM.

The chain employs TRBV13 and TRBJ2-1; TRBD1 matches 7 bases. Germline lookup yields CDR1 PRHDT and CDR2 FYEKMQ (reference sequence). The CDR3 is made up of 13 amino acids. With V trimmed by 9 bases and J by 8 bases, 10 bases remained unmatched. The CDR3 nucleotides are TGTGCCAGTAACTCGCAGGGGGTACATGAGCAGTTCTTC. Its protein is CASNSQGVHEQFF.

CDR3 region: CASSPGTDTQYF. The DNA for the CDR3 is TGTGCCAGCAGCCCCGGCACAGATACGCAGTATTTT. This chain connects TRBV7-8 to TRBJ2-3; the D is unclear. Germline assignment: CDR1 SGHVS and CDR2 FQNEAQ. This CDR3 region has 12 residues. Trimming removed 5 bases at V and 1 base at J, with 4 bases between.

The chain couples TRBV7-2 to TRBJ2-2; 12 bases agree with TRBD2. In germline, CDR1 is SGHTA, CDR2 FQGNSA. The CDR3 contains 18 residues. V lost 4 bases and J lost 0; bases outside the gene matches: 6. This CDR3 is CASSYGLAGNTNTGELFF. The CDR3 nucleotides are TGTGCCAGCAGCTATGGACTAGCGGGAAATACGAACACCGGGGAGCTGTTTTTT.

This clone was observed a few times. The V gene is TRBV28, the J gene TRBJ1-5; 10 nucleotides align to TRBD1. CDR1 is MDHEN, CDR2 SYDVKM, per germline. The junction had 6 bases not matched to a gene; V was cut back by 6 bases and J by 4 bases. CDR3 length equals 15 residues. This chain's CDR3 is CASRRDRGRNQPQHF. The CDR3 region has the DNA TGTGCCAGCAGGCGAGACAGGGGGCGAAATCAGCCCCAGCATTTT.

The chain is built from TRBV11-1 and TRBJ2-7; TRBD2 agrees at 7 bases. V lost 5 bases and J lost 5; bases outside the gene matches: 3. The CDR3 is 12 amino acids. The germline CDR1 and CDR2 sequences are SGHAT and FQDESV (reference sequence). CDR3 in amino acids: CASSETSHEQYF. The CDR3 DNA sequence: TGTGCCAGCAGCGAGACTAGCCACGAGCAGTACTTC. The full variable domain, rest sourced from reference TRBV11-1 and TRBJ2-7, is EAEVAQSPRYKITEKSQAVAFWCDPISGHATLYWYRQILGQGPELLVQFQDESVVDDSQLPKDRFSAERLKGVDSTLKIQPAELGDSAMYLCASSETSHEQYFGPGTRLTVT.

V and J are TRBV28 and TRBJ2-7; 11 bases align to TRBD2. There are 14 residues in the CDR3. The J segment lost 3 bases and the V segment lost 4 bases, leaving 2 bases of the junction unmatched. Germline CDR1 is MDHEN and CDR2 is SYDVKM. The CDR3 is CASSSGTSGYEQYF. DNA for the CDR3: TGTGCCAGCAGTTCCGGGACTAGCGGCTACGAGCAGTACTTC.

The V gene is TRBV25-1, the J gene TRBJ1-6; D ambiguous. Trimming shortened V by 0 bases and J by 9 bases, and 9 bases separated the two germline ends. The CDR3 is 14 residues long. Germline V CDR1 and CDR2: MGHDK, SYGVNS. CDR3 sequence (DNA): TGTGCCAGCAGTGAATACCCTAACAGTTCACCCCTCCACTTT. Translated, it gives CASSEYPNSSPLHF.

A remark on this clone: One end of the junction fails to match germline, which may point to a read error. V and J are TRBV6-5 and TRBJ2-3; weak D call: TRBD1 (6 bases). Germline assignment: CDR1 MNHEY and CDR2 SVGAGI. The CDR3 is 11 residues long. In DNA, the CDR3 is TGTGCCAGCAGTTACCCCCCGGGACAACATTTT. The encoded protein is CASSYPPGQHF.

This chain connects TRBV5-5 to TRBJ1-4, with D perhaps matching TRBD1 (6 bases). Per the germline V gene, CDR1 is SGHKS and CDR2 is YYEKEE (reference sequence). CDR3 length equals 13 residues. Trimming shortened V by 0 bases and J by 8 bases, and 8 bases separated the two germline ends. CDR3 residues: CASSLVGAEKLFF. Written as DNA, the CDR3 is TGTGCCAGCAGCTTGGTGGGGGCAGAAAAACTGTTTTTT. Combining the CDR3 with reference TRBV5-5 and TRBJ1-4 gives the whole variable domain DAGVTQSPTHLIKTRGQQVTLRCSPISGHKSVSWYQQVLGQGPQFIFQYYEKEERGRGNFPDRFSARQFPNYSSELNVNALLLGDSALYLCASSLVGAEKLFFGSGTQLSVL.

The chain employs TRBV6-1 and TRBJ2-7, with D uncertain. V lost 0 bases, J lost 5 bases, and 14 bases lay in between. This CDR3 contains 15 residues. CDR1 is MNHNS, CDR2 SASEGT, per germline. The DNA for the CDR3 is TGTGCCAGCAGTGAAGCCGCCGGCGGCTACGACGAGCAGTACTTC. This gives the protein CASSEAAGGYDEQYF.

The gene calls are TRBV10-3 and TRBJ2-2; 9 bases are shared with TRBD2. The CDR3 covers 16 residues. J gave up 0 bases and V 7 bases, and 6 bases lay outside the gene matches. CDR1 ENHRY and CDR2 SYGVKD come from the germline V gene. DNA of the CDR3: TGTGCCATCAAGGAGCGGGAGGATGCGAACACCGGGGAGCTGTTTTTT. Translating it yields CAIKEREDANTGELFF.

The chain recombines TRBV27 with TRBJ1-1, with D tentatively TRBD1 (5 bases). This CDR3 spans 16 amino acids. V was clipped by 0 bases and J by 1 base, with 12 bases between them. CDR1 is MNHEY, CDR2 SMNVEV, per germline (reference sequence). The CDR3 bases are TGTGCCAGCAGTTTATCAGGTTGGACACAGAACACTGAAGCTTTCTTT. This sequence encodes CASSLSGWTQNTEAFF.

The V gene is TRBV9, the J gene TRBJ2-1; TRBD2 is a possible D gene (6 bases). In germline, CDR1 is SGDLS, CDR2 YYNGEE. The CDR3 covers 15 residues. Trimming took off 3 bases at V and 5 bases at J, with 15 bases between the two ends. In DNA, the CDR3 is TGTGCCAGCAGCGCGACCGGGACTTTACACAATGAGCAGTTCTTC. This codes for CASSATGTLHNEQFF.